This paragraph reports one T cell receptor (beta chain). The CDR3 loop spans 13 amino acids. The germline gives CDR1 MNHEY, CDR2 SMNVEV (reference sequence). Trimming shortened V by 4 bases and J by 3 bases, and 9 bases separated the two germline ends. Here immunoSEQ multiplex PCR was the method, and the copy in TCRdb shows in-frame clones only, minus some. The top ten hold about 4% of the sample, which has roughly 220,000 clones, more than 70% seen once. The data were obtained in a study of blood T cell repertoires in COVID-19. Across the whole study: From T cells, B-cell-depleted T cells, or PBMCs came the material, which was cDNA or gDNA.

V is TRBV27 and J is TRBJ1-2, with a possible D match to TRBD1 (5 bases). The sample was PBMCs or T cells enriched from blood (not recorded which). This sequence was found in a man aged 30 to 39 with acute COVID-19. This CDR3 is CASSSDSDYGYTF. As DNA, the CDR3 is TGTGCCAGCAGTTCAGACAGTGACTATGGCTACACCTTC.